This T cell receptor beta chain derives from a study of persistence of HIV-infected CD4 T cells. Per the germline V gene, CDR1 is KGHSH and CDR2 is LQKENI. The V gene end was trimmed by 3 bases and the J gene end by 10 bases; junction bases not matched to a gene: 9. CDR3 length equals 15 residues. Sequencing used immunoSEQ version 4 in survey mode. TCRdb keeps only in-frame clones here, not all; method: immunoSEQ multiplex PCR. The sample records approximately 46,000 clones, around 89% being singletons. Cells were stimulated nonspecifically with anti-CD3/anti-CD28 magnetic beads. Responding CD4+ T cells were sorted by upregulation of both CD40 ligand and CD69. Findings and limits, study-wide: Degenerate expanded CDR3beta sequences were enriched among CMV- and Gag-responding cells.

With regard to this clone: Antigen: not known.

The chain combines TRBV18 with TRBJ2-1, with 10 bases matching TRBD2. The source material was CD4+ T cells sorted from PBMCs after roughly 18-hour stimulation, sampled from a patient who received antiretroviral therapy. The clonotype comes from an adult woman with HIV who was CMV-seropositive. The CDR3 reads CASSPKREGSQEQFF. The CDR3 DNA reads as TGTGCCAGCTCACCCAAGCGGGAGGGCAGCCAGGAGCAGTTCTTC.